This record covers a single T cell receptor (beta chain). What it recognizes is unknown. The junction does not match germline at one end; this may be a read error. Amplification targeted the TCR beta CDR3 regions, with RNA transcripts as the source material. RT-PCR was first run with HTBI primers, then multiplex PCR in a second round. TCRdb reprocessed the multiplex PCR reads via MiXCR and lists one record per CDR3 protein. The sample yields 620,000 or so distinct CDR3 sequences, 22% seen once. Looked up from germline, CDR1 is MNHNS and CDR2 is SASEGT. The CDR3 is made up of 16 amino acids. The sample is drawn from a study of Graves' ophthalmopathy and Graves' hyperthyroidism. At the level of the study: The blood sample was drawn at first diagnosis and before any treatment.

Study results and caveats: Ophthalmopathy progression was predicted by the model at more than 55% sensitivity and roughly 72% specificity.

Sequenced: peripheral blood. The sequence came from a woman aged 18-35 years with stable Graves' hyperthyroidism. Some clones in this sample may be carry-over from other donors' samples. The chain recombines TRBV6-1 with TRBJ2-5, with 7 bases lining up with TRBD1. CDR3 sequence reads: CVSSKERTGTWETQYF. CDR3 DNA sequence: TGTGTCAGCAGTAAAGAGAGGACAGGTACTTGGGAGACCCAGTACTTC.